The present TCR beta chain was sequenced within a study of T cells expressing NK-cell markers. CDR1 and CDR2 (germline): SGHDT, YYEEEE. The CDR3 covers 15 residues. Beta-chain TCR cDNA was generated via 5'RACE template switching with UMIs. From its re-call of the 5' RACE reads, TCRdb lists each CDR3 protein once, without DNA. Its table records some 460,000 distinct CDR3 sequences. The sample taken for sequencing was blood T cells: a sorted CD56 or NKG2C T cell subset, CD4+ or CD8+ T cells, or bulk PBMC T cells (not recorded which). The receptor's source is a woman in her forties or fifties in good health. This sequence joins TRBV5-6 and TRBJ1-5. This CDR3 reads CASSWGVESNQPQHF.